What follows are 23 T cell receptor beta chains derived from one specimen sequenced in a study of CD8 T cells in Susac syndrome. Random hexamers served to reverse transcribe about 0.45 to 1 ug RNA. TCRdb re-analysed the immunoSEQ multiplex PCR reads in MiXCR, keeping a single row per CDR3 protein. The sample holds approximately 210,000 distinct CDR3 sequences, about 94% seen once. The sequenced sample was CD4+ T cells from PBMCs. These receptors originate from a human donor with Susac syndrome.

The chain recombines TRBV4-3 with TRBJ1-2; 7 bases fit TRBD1. Germline values: CDR1 LGHNA, CDR2 YSLEER. The junction had 10 bases not matched to a gene; V was cut back by 4 bases and J by 8 bases. The length of the CDR3 is 14 residues. The CDR3 nucleotides read TGCGCCAGCAGCCTTGACAGGGAATCTAAGGGCTACACCTTC. Translating it yields CASSLDRESKGYTF.

The genes are TRBV5-6 and TRBJ1-4; no firm D call. This CDR3 has 15 amino acids. Germline V lookup: CDR1 SGHDT, CDR2 YYEEEE. Deletions cut 6 bases from V and 0 bases from J, with 12 bases between. CDR3 coding DNA: TGTGCCAGCACCCTTGGAGCGACAACTAATGAAAAACTGTTTTTT. Amino acid sequence: CASTLGATTNEKLFF.

This clonotype was picked up one time. This chain's CDR3 is CASSPGTDYYNEQFF. DNA for the CDR3: TGTGCCAGCAGCCCAGGGACAGACTATTACAATGAGCAGTTCTTC. The rearrangement joins TRBV6-2 or TRBV6-3 to TRBJ2-1, with 7 bases fitting TRBD1. The ends lost 6 bases at V and 4 bases at J; junction bases unmatched: 9. Looked up from germline, CDR1 is MNHEY and CDR2 is SVGEGT. This CDR3 has 15 amino acids.

This chain uses TRBV12-3 or TRBV12-4 with TRBJ2-3, with D perhaps TRBD2 (5 bases). Trimming pared 4 bases from V and 1 base from J, leaving 15 bases between. The CDR3 totals 16 residues. This CDR3 reads CASSSGELRGTDTQYF. As DNA, the CDR3 is TGTGCCAGCAGTTCCGGGGAACTTAGGGGCACAGATACGCAGTATTTT.

This clonotype was recorded a few times. The chain is built from TRBV30 and TRBJ2-1; D not resolved. V was pared by 0 bases and J by 2 bases, with 5 bases between. The germline CDR1 and CDR2 sequences are GTSNPN and SVGIG (reference sequence). This CDR3 contains 13 residues. CDR3 DNA sequence: TGTGCCTGGAGTGTACATACCTACAATGAGCAGTTCTTC. Its translation is CAWSVHTYNEQFF.

The chain has TRBV30 and TRBJ1-1; D is perhaps TRBD1 (5 bases). This CDR3 region has 16 residues. The germline V gene encodes CDR1 GTSNPN and CDR2 SVGIG (reference sequence). Trimming cost V 1 base and J 1 base, with 16 bases left between them. The CDR3 region has the DNA TGTGCCTGGAGTGGGGGCCAGGGAGGACAGAACACTGAAGCTTTCTTT. Translating gives CAWSGGQGGQNTEAFF.

The CDR3 reads CASSVGGQEETQYF. DNA of the CDR3: TGTGCCAGCAGCGTAGGGGGGCAAGAAGAGACCCAGTACTTC. The chain couples TRBV9 to TRBJ2-5, with D perhaps matching TRBD1 (6 bases). The CDR3 has 14 amino acids. The V and J ends lost 0 bases and 3 bases respectively, with 9 bases between them. The germline V gene has CDR1 SGDLS and CDR2 YYNGEE.

The chain combines TRBV15 with TRBJ1-1; the D is unclear. V lost 0 bases to trimming and J lost 4 bases, with 15 bases between them. Germline V gives CDR1 LNHNV, CDR2 YYDKDF (reference sequence). The CDR3 has 16 residues. DNA of the CDR3: TGTGCCACCAGCAGAGATCTGGTGACCGGGTCCACTGAAGCTTTCTTT. This translates into CATSRDLVTGSTEAFF.

J is TRBJ1-1 and V is TRBV18; TRBD1 is a possible D gene (5 bases). Between the trimmed V and J ends, which lost 4 bases and 1 base, there was a span of 7 bases. The length of the CDR3 is 13 residues. The germline V gene encodes CDR1 KGHSH and CDR2 LQKENI. DNA for the CDR3: TGTGCCAGCTCACAGGGGCAGAACACTGAAGCTTTCTTT. Translated, it gives CASSQGQNTEAFF.

The rearrangement uses TRBV29-1 and TRBJ1-2; D is perhaps TRBD1 (6 bases). Germline loops: CDR1 SQVTM, CDR2 ANQGSEA. CDR3 length equals 14 residues. V lost 5 bases, J lost 8 bases, and 21 bases lay in between. In DNA form, the CDR3 reads TGCAGCGTTCGCCTACCCGGGGGCCGGAGGGGCTACACCTTC. Its protein product is CSVRLPGGRRGYTF.

This clonotype came up once. The V and J genes are TRBV7-2 and TRBJ2-6; D gene unclear. The CDR3 loop spans 16 amino acids. CDR1 and CDR2 (germline): SGHTA, FQGNSA. V lost 2 bases and J 0 bases, leaving 8 bases between the germline ends. This CDR3 is CASSLFAPSGANVLTF. CDR3 coding DNA: TGTGCCAGCAGCTTATTTGCACCCTCTGGGGCCAACGTCCTGACTTTC.

The rearrangement links TRBV15 to TRBJ1-6; the D is unclear. The CDR3 extends over 14 amino acids. Trimming cost V 0 bases and J 5 bases, with 5 bases left between them. Per the germline V gene, CDR1 is LNHNV and CDR2 is YYDKDF (reference sequence). In DNA, the CDR3 is TGTGCCACCAGCAGAGATCCGGATAATTCACCCCTCCACTTT. It yields the protein CATSRDPDNSPLHF.

This chain connects TRBV7-3 to TRBJ1-1; 7 nucleotides align to TRBD1. CDR3 length equals 16 residues. Germline CDR1 reads SGHTA; CDR2 reads FQGTGA. V dropped 1 base and J dropped 1; count of bases not matched to a gene: 6. The CDR3 nucleotides are TGTGCCAGCAGCTTAAAGGGGGCGCAGAGGAACACTGAAGCTTTCTTT. Protein product: CASSLKGAQRNTEAFF.

This chain connects TRBV12-3 or TRBV12-4 to TRBJ1-5, with 7 bases lining up with TRBD1. The J segment lost 1 base and the V segment lost 2 bases, leaving 5 bases of the junction unmatched. The CDR3 runs to 16 residues. This CDR3 reads CASSLRQGDSNQPQHF. CDR3 in DNA: TGTGCCAGCAGTTTAAGGCAGGGGGACAGCAATCAGCCCCAGCATTTT.

The chain employs TRBV29-1 and TRBJ1-2; 9 bases are shared with TRBD1. Germline V gene sequence: CDR1 SQVTM, CDR2 ANQGSEA. The CDR3 totals 12 residues. V lost 5 bases, J lost 5 bases, and 3 bases stayed unmatched. The chain's CDR3 is CSVRTGVYGYTF. The CDR3 nucleotides are TGCAGCGTTAGGACAGGGGTGTATGGCTACACCTTC.

This clonotype occurred once. V is TRBV6-5 and J is TRBJ2-3; TRBD2 might be the D (5 bases). The CDR3 loop spans 16 amino acids. V dropped 0 bases and J dropped 0 bases, with 10 bases sitting between them. Germline V gene lookup returns CDR1 MNHEY and CDR2 SVGAGI. CDR3 in DNA: TGTGCCAGCAGTTACTCGGTCGGGGAGAGCACAGATACGCAGTATTTT. Amino acids: CASSYSVGESTDTQYF.

The chain uses TRBV9 and TRBJ1-6; a possible D gene is TRBD1 (5 bases). Deletions cut 2 bases from V and 7 bases from J, with 13 bases between. Germline loops: CDR1 SGDLS, CDR2 YYNGEE. The CDR3 covers 15 residues. CDR3 nucleotide sequence: TGTGCCAGCAGCGTCGACAGCCCCTCAAATTCACCCCTCCACTTT. Translated: CASSVDSPSNSPLHF.

This chain joins TRBV7-2 and TRBJ2-7; D gene ambiguous. V gave up 6 bases and J gave up 3 bases, with 9 bases separating them. Germline-derived CDR1 and CDR2 are SGHTA and FQGNSA. This CDR3 comprises 12 residues. Written as DNA, the CDR3 is TGTGCCAGCAGTGGGTTTGTCTACGAGCAGTACTTC. It codes for CASSGFVYEQYF.

V gene TRBV7-2 combines with J gene TRBJ2-6; no reliable D call. The germline gives CDR1 SGHTA, CDR2 FQGNSA. Trimming took off 0 bases at V and 1 base at J, with 13 bases between the two ends. The CDR3 is 18 amino acids. CDR3 DNA sequence: TGTGCCAGCAGCTTAGCTTTCGGTCGTGGGTCTGGGGCCAACGTCCTGACTTTC. Translated, it gives CASSLAFGRGSGANVLTF.

The genes are TRBV10-3 and TRBJ1-6; D perhaps matches TRBD1 (6 bases). CDR1 is ENHRY and CDR2 is SYGVKD in the germline V gene. V lost 6 bases and J lost 14, with 26 bases in between. This CDR3 has 16 residues. CDR3 DNA sequence: TGTGCCATCAGGATACAGGGAGGGGTGGATAATTACACCCTCCACTTT. The encoded protein is CAIRIQGGVDNYTLHF.

The V call is TRBV9, the J call TRBJ1-1, with D possibly matching TRBD1 (6 bases). CDR1 is SGDLS and CDR2 is YYNGEE in the germline V gene. The CDR3 has 21 residues. Trimming removed 0 bases from V and 4 bases from J, with 31 bases in between. CDR3 region: CASSVAAESEFSAGGGTEAFF. CDR3 nucleotide sequence: TGTGCCAGCAGCGTAGCTGCGGAATCGGAGTTTTCGGCCGGAGGGGGCACTGAAGCTTTCTTT.

The CDR3 here is CSVELDRGRADTQYF. The CDR3 bases are TGCAGCGTTGAGCTCGACAGGGGACGGGCAGATACGCAGTATTTT. The gene calls are TRBV29-1 and TRBJ2-3, with 8 bases that match TRBD1. This CDR3 has 15 residues. The junction had 9 bases not matched to a gene; V was cut back by 3 bases and J by 4 bases. The germline V gene encodes CDR1 SQVTM and CDR2 ANQGSEA.

The genes are TRBV5-1 and TRBJ2-2; the D is unclear. Deletions cut 1 base from V and 5 bases from J, with 12 bases between. Germline V lookup: CDR1 SGHRS, CDR2 YFSETQ. The CDR3 runs 15 residues. The CDR3 coding sequence is TGCGCCAGCAGCTTGAGGACCTCCGGAACCGGGGAGCTGTTTTTT. Translated: CASSLRTSGTGELFF.